This T cell receptor beta chain is from a study of neoadjuvant anti-PD-1 for oral cavity cancer. Overall study: Before surgery, most patients got three to four biweekly 3 mg/kg nivolumab doses.

Germline V gene lookup returns CDR1 SGHVS and CDR2 FQNEAQ. The length of the CDR3 is 16 residues. The V and J ends lost 5 bases and 2 bases respectively, with 17 bases between them. PBMCs were not maintained or expanded in culture before analysis. This clone was recorded only once. The table came from immunoSEQ multiplex PCR; TCRdb's copy has only in-frame clones and leaves some out. The sample carries some 15,000 clones, approximately 71% recorded once. The source is a person between 40 and 79 years old with oral cavity squamous cell carcinoma. The chain couples TRBV7-8 to TRBJ2-3; possibly TRBD1 for D (5 bases). The source material was PBMCs, sampled before nivolumab (anti-PD-1) treatment. CDR3 in amino acids: CASSPQGRASTDTQYF. CDR3 nucleotides: TGTGCCAGCAGCCCCCAGGGCAGGGCTTCCACAGATACGCAGTATTTT.